These T cell receptor beta chains were read from a single sample in a study of T cells after yellow fever vaccination. MiXCR was run by TCRdb on the 5' RACE reads, yielding one entry per CDR3 protein. Of about 45,000 distinct CDR3 sequences in the sample, roughly 7.1% were seen once. This specimen was CD8+ T cells not binding an NS4B(214-222) dextramer, sorted from PBMCs, taken 45 days after the yellow fever booster vaccination. The receptors shown here come from a man aged 25 to 40 who received the YFV17D yellow fever vaccine. Both conserved end residues are part of each CDR3. Fields, in order: V gene, clone size, D gene, J gene, CDR3 protein, CDR3 DNA. The D gene is left open where the match is weak. Not every row has a clone size; where given, it reads once, few, many or a size class.

V: TRBV2
size: few
D: TRBD2
J: TRBJ2-1
CDR3: CASSEEREGWNEQFF
DNA: TGTGCCAGCAGTGAGGAGCGGGAGGGCTGGAATGAGCAGTTCTTC

V: TRBV7-9
size: many
D: -
J: TRBJ2-7
CDR3: CASSLGLGDYEQYF
DNA: TGTGCCAGCAGCTTAGGCCTGGGAGACTACGAGCAGTACTTC

V: TRBV20-1
size: -
D: TRBD2
J: TRBJ2-1
CDR3: CSARGYAAVRLAGNNEQFF
DNA: TGCAGTGCTAGAGGATACGCCGCCGTGAGACTAGCGGGGAACAATGAGCAGTTCTTC

V: TRBV7-9
size: many
D: TRBD2
J: TRBJ2-1
CDR3: CASSSTSGSFDEQFF
DNA: TGTGCCAGCAGCTCTACTAGCGGGAGCTTCGATGAGCAGTTCTTC

V: TRBV7-2
size: many
D: -
J: TRBJ2-7
CDR3: CASSLRGLHTEQYF
DNA: TGTGCCAGCAGCCTGAGGGGACTTCATACCGAGCAGTACTTC

V: TRBV9
size: many
D: -
J: TRBJ2-5
CDR3: CASSVRPVSGETQYF
DNA: TGTGCCAGCAGCGTAAGACCAGTGTCCGGAGAGACCCAGTACTTC

V: TRBV11-2
size: many
D: TRBD2
J: TRBJ2-7
CDR3: CASSSSGTPNHEQYF
DNA: TGTGCCAGCAGCTCGAGCGGGACCCCCAACCACGAGCAGTACTTC

V: TRBV5-1
size: many
D: -
J: TRBJ1-2
CDR3: CASSAWDASYGYTF
DNA: TGCGCCAGCAGCGCCTGGGACGCGAGCTATGGCTACACCTTC

V: TRBV6-5
size: many
D: TRBD2
J: TRBJ2-5
CDR3: CASSSGTSHYF
DNA: TGTGCCAGCTCCTCCGGGACTAGCCATTACTTC

V: TRBV20-1
size: -
D: -
J: TRBJ2-1
CDR3: CFAPSQGYSYNEQFF
DNA: TGCTTTGCTCCGTCTCAGGGATATTCCTACAATGAGCAGTTCTTC

V: TRBV29-1
size: many
D: -
J: TRBJ2-2
CDR3: CSVEEGVWQGTGELFF
DNA: TGCAGCGTTGAAGAGGGGGTTTGGCAGGGCACCGGGGAGCTGTTTTTT

V: TRBV6-2/TRBV6-3
size: many
D: -
J: TRBJ2-1
CDR3: CASSYRTAPEFF
DNA: TGTGCCAGCAGTTATCGGACAGCCCCAGAGTTCTTC

V: TRBV20-1
size: few
D: -
J: TRBJ2-7
CDR3: CSAGAGTSDYEQYF
DNA: TGCAGTGCGGGGGCCGGGACCTCTGACTACGAGCAGTACTTC

V: TRBV20-1
size: few
D: TRBD2
J: TRBJ2-1
CDR3: CSANPGLAVSSYNEQFF
DNA: TGCAGTGCTAACCCGGGACTAGCGGTAAGCTCCTACAATGAGCAGTTCTTC

V: TRBV20-1
size: -
D: -
J: TRBJ2-2
CDR3: CSASGGNTGELFF
DNA: TGCAGTGCAAGCGGTGGGAACACCGGGGAGCTGTTTTTT

V: TRBV29-1
size: many
D: -
J: TRBJ2-1
CDR3: CSAGVGLAANEQFF
DNA: TGCAGCGCCGGTGTAGGGCTAGCAGCCAATGAGCAGTTCTTC

V: TRBV7-2
size: many
D: TRBD2
J: TRBJ2-3
CDR3: CASSLAAVSGTATDTQYF
DNA: TGTGCCAGCAGCTTAGCAGCTGTTAGCGGGACCGCCACAGATACGCAGTATTTT

V: TRBV6-6
size: many
D: TRBD2
J: TRBJ2-3
CDR3: CASTGTRGDTQYF
DNA: TGTGCCAGCACCGGGACTAGGGGAGATACGCAGTATTTT

V: TRBV6-5
size: many
D: -
J: TRBJ2-5
CDR3: CASSPTVFQETQYF
DNA: TGTGCCAGCAGCCCGACAGTTTTTCAAGAGACCCAGTACTTC

V: TRBV20-1
size: many
D: TRBD2
J: TRBJ2-1
CDR3: CSARLAGGPYEQFF
DNA: TGCAGTGCTCGGCTAGCGGGAGGGCCCTATGAGCAGTTCTTC

V: TRBV19
size: many
D: -
J: TRBJ2-5
CDR3: CASSISTAETQYF
DNA: TGTGCCAGTAGTATCAGCACAGCAGAGACCCAGTACTTC

V: TRBV12-3/TRBV12-4
size: many
D: TRBD1
J: TRBJ2-7
CDR3: CASSEGTGVYEQYF
DNA: TGTGCCAGCAGTGAGGGGACAGGGGTATACGAGCAGTACTTC

V: TRBV3-1
size: many
D: -
J: TRBJ2-7
CDR3: CASSLSWDEQYF
DNA: TGTGCCAGCAGTCTCAGCTGGGACGAGCAGTACTTC

V: TRBV12-5
size: -
D: TRBD2
J: TRBJ2-1
CDR3: CASGSSLGRGLASYNEQFF
DNA: TGTGCTAGTGGTTCCTCCCTAGGGCGAGGACTAGCTTCCTACAATGAGCAGTTCTTC

V: TRBV12-3/TRBV12-4
size: -
D: -
J: TRBJ2-1
CDR3: CAFSPRAGLAEIYNEQFF
DNA: TGTGCCTTCAGTCCCCGCGCGGGGCTAGCCGAAATCTACAATGAGCAGTTCTTC

V: TRBV29-1
size: many
D: TRBD2
J: TRBJ2-3
CDR3: CSVESLAGIDTQYF
DNA: TGCAGCGTTGAAAGTTTAGCGGGAATAGATACGCAGTATTTT

V: TRBV7-2
size: many
D: -
J: TRBJ2-5
CDR3: CASSLGHWAMYQETQYF
DNA: TGTGCCAGCAGCTTGGGACACTGGGCCATGTACCAAGAGACCCAGTACTTC